This TCR beta chain was documented in a study of T cells in tuberculosis. Study observations and caveats: The stringent gate may have excluded weak CD1B-GMM tetramer binders.

Sequencing of TCR-alpha and TCR-beta chains was unpaired. The protocol was immunoSEQ multiplex PCR, while the TCRdb copy is restricted to in-frame clones and leaves out a portion. The sample has 55,000 to 65,000 clones, about 76% seen once. After thawing and overnight rest, PBMC were stained with GMM-loaded CD1B tetramer, viability dye and anti-CD3 for sorting. CD1B tetramers were loaded with Rhodococcus equi-derived C32 glucose monomycolate. This CDR3 comprises 16 residues. V lost 3 bases to trimming and J lost 2 bases, with 15 bases between them. Germline values: CDR1 ENHRY, CDR2 SYGVKD. The sequencing input was CD1b-GMM tetramer-negative cells sorted from PBMCs. The TCR sequence derives from an adult woman with latent tuberculosis. The rearrangement links TRBV10-3 to TRBJ2-3, with D perhaps matching TRBD2 (7 bases). The CDR3 protein is CAISERGGGPTDTQYF. CDR3 coding DNA: TGTGCCATCAGTGAAAGAGGGGGGGGGCCCACAGATACGCAGTATTTT.